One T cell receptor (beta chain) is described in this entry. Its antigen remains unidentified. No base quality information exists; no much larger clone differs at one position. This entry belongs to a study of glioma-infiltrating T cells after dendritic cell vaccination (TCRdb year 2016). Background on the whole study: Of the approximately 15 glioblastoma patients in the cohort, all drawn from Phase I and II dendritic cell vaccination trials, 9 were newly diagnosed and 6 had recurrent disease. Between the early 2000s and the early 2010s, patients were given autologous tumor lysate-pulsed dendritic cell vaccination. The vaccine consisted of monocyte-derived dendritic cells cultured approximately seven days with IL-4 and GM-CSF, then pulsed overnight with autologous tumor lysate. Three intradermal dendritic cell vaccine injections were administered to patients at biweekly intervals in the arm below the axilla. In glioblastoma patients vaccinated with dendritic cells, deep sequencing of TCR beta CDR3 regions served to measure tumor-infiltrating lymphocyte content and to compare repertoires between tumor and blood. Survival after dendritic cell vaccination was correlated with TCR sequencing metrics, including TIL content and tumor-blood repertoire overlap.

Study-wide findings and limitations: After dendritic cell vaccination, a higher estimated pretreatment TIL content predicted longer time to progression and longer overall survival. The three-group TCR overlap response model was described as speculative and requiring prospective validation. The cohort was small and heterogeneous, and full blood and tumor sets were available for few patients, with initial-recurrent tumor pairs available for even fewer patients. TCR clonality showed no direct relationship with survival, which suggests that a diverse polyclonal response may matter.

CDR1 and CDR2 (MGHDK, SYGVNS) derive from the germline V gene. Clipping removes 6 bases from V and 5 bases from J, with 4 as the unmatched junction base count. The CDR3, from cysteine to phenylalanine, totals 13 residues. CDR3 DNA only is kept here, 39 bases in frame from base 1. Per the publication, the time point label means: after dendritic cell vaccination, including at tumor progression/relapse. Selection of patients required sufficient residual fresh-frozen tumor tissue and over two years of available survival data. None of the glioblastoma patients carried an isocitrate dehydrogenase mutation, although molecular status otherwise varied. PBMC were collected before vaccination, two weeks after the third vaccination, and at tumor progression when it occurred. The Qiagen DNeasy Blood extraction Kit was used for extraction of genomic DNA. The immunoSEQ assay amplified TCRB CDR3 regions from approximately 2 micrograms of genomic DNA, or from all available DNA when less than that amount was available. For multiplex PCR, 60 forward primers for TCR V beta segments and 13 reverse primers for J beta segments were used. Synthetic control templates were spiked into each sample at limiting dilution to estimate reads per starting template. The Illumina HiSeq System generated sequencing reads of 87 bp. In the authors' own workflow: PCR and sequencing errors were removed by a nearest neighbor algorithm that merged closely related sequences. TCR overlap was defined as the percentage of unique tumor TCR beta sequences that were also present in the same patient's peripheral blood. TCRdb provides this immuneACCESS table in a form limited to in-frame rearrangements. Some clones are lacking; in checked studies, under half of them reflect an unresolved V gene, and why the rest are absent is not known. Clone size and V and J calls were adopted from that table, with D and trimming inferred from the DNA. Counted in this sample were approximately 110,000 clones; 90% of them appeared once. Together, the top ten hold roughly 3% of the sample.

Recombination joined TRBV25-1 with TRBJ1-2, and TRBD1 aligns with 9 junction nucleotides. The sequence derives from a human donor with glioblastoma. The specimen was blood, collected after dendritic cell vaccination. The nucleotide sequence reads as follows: TGTGCCAGCAGAACCGGGACAGGGTATGGCTACACCTTC. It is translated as CASRTGTGYGYTF.